This TCR beta chain originates from a study of vaccination effects on CD4 cells after COVID-19. Whole-study context: Samples that were drawn after vaccination came a median of 72 days after the second dose. Whole-study findings and limits: Clones from infection and from vaccination both contracted markedly late after vaccination.

The CDR3 covers 13 residues. Germline values: CDR1 SQVTM, CDR2 ANQGSEA. V was cut by 4 bases and J by 7 bases, with 17 bases left in between. The repertoire was sequenced with immunoSEQ multiplex PCR; TCRdb's copy has only in-frame clones and lacks some. The top ten clones hold more than 10% of a sample with under 40,000 clones, approximately 72% of them seen once. In the ViraFEST assay, antigen-specific CD4+ clonotypes were identified by expansion after peptide-pool stimulation. Isolating CD4+ T cells followed 9 to 11 days of culture. Every participant took two doses of the BNT162b2 or mRNA-1273 vaccine. Vaccine recipients, nucleocapsid antibody negative, had no prior SARS-CoV-2 infection. It was with approximately 9.6 IU/ml IL-2 and around 10 ug/ml peptides that a few million PBMC per well were cultured. Details on this clone: The antigen is not known.

Sequenced here: CD4+ T cells from PBMCs cultured with HCoV-229E spike peptides, sampled after COVID-19 vaccination. The chain has TRBV29-1 and TRBJ2-7, with a tentative D call TRBD2 (5 bases). This TCR was sampled from a human donor who received a COVID-19 vaccine. The chain's CDR3 is CSVAWRAESEQYF. The CDR3 DNA reads TGCAGCGTTGCCTGGCGGGCGGAGTCAGAGCAGTACTTC.